This passage covers 20 T cell receptor beta chains from one sample sequenced in a study of molecular identifiers for immune sequencing clone quantification. TCRdb used MiXCR to reprocess the PCR reads, holding one entry per CDR3 protein. The repertoire has approximately 670,000 distinct CDR3 sequences, about 20% of them found once; the top ten carry roughly 0.9%. Sample: naive CD8+ T cells from blood, with Jurkat cell RNA spiked in. Regarding subset: FACS-sorted CD8+CD4-CCR7+CD45RA+ naive T cells. The receptors shown here come from a human donor in good health. Some libraries in this study had Jurkat cell RNA spiked in.

The genes are TRBV19 and TRBJ2-7, with D perhaps matching TRBD1 (6 bases). The V end lost 1 base, the J end lost 3 bases, and 7 bases lay between the germline ends. There are 13 residues in the CDR3. Germline assignment: CDR1 LNHDA and CDR2 SQIVND (reference sequence). CDR3 nucleotides: TGTGCCAGTAGTATAGCAGGGGACTACGAGCAGTACTTC. It translates to CASSIAGDYEQYF.

The V gene is TRBV10-3, the J gene TRBJ2-1; D may match TRBD1 or TRBD2 (5 bases each). The V gene's germline CDR1 is ENHRY and CDR2 SYGVKD. This CDR3 contains 17 residues. Between the trimmed V and J ends, which lost 0 bases and 9 bases, there was a span of 21 bases. In DNA form, the CDR3 reads TGTGCCATCAGTGAGTCGAGCGCTGCCGGGACGCTCTCTGAGCAGTTCTTC. Its translation is CAISESSAAGTLSEQFF.

This clonotype was counted at least ten times. This chain links TRBV12-3 or TRBV12-4 with TRBJ2-3; unclear D gene. This CDR3 is built from 16 residues. V lost 6 bases, J lost 4 bases, and 20 bases lay in between. The CDR3: CASSPQAGQSPDTQYF. The DNA of the CDR3 is TGTGCCAGCAGCCCCCAAGCTGGTCAGTCCCCAGATACGCAGTATTTT.

This clonotype was detected only a few times. The V gene is TRBV4-1, the J gene TRBJ2-1; TRBD2 matches 7 bases. The germline CDR1 and CDR2 sequences are MGHRA and YSYEKL. The CDR3 covers 17 residues. Losses at the gene ends were 0 bases for V and 3 bases for J; bases not matched to a gene: 8. CDR3 amino acids: CASSQEGTAGFYNEQFF. The CDR3 DNA sequence: TGCGCCAGCAGCCAAGAAGGTACAGCGGGGTTCTACAATGAGCAGTTCTTC.

This clonotype was observed a few times. A single base separates this from a much larger clone, so it may be a read error. The CDR3, as DNA: TGCGCCAGCAGCTCCGCGGCGGCTTATAGCACAGTTACGCAGTATTTT. It codes for CASSSAAAYSTVTQYF. The rearrangement links TRBV5-1 to TRBJ2-3, with D unclear. Looked up from germline, CDR1 is SGHRS and CDR2 is YFSETQ. The CDR3 is 16 amino acids.

The table lists this clonotype with many counts. The chain joins TRBV4-1 to TRBJ2-7; maybe TRBD2 (5 bases). The germline V gene has CDR1 MGHRA and CDR2 YSYEKL. This CDR3 has 12 residues. Trimming took off 0 bases at V and 5 bases at J, with 5 bases between the two ends. CDR3 sequence reads: CASSQDGDEQYF. CDR3 DNA sequence: TGCGCCAGCAGCCAAGACGGGGACGAGCAGTACTTC.

Worth noting for this clonotype: A much larger clone lies a single base off, so this may be a read error. The chain is built from TRBV20-1 and TRBJ2-7; TRBD2 might be the D (5 bases). CDR1 is DFQATT, CDR2 SNEGSKA, per germline (reference sequence). This CDR3 contains 14 residues. V was trimmed by 5 bases and J by 1 base, leaving 15 bases between them. The chain's CDR3 is CSADGISVSYEQYF. Written as DNA, the CDR3 is TGCAGTGCTGACGGGATTAGCGTGTCCTACGAGCAGTACTTC.

The rearrangement uses TRBV3-1 and TRBJ2-5, with D possibly matching TRBD2 (5 bases). This CDR3 spans 13 amino acids. V was pared by 7 bases and J by 3 bases, with 12 bases between. Germline CDR1 reads LGHDT; CDR2 reads YNNKEL (reference sequence). The DNA for the CDR3 is TGTGCCAGCAATAACGGACTGGAAGAGACCCAGTACTTC. It specifies CASNNGLEETQYF.

Many counts were recorded for this clonotype. The chain uses TRBV7-9 and TRBJ2-4; 11 bases align to TRBD2. The germline V gene has CDR1 SEHNR and CDR2 FQNEAQ (reference sequence). J lost 0 bases, V lost 5 bases, and 9 bases had no gene match. The CDR3 has 18 amino acids. The CDR3, as DNA: TGTGCCAGCAGCGGGACTAGCGGAACCCTTAGAGCCAAAAACATTCAGTACTTC. Amino acid sequence: CASSGTSGTLRAKNIQYF.

About this clonotype: A single base separates this from a much larger clone, so it may be a read error. The V call is TRBV10-3, the J call TRBJ2-3; D is uncertain. With the DNA end fitting TRBJ1-5 better, the J assignment may be wrong. CDR3 size: 16 residues. Germline V gene data show CDR1 as ENHRY and CDR2 as SYGVKD. In DNA form, the CDR3 reads TGTGCCATCAGTGAAAAGGTTGGCGGGAGTACAGATACGCAGCATTTT. Protein sequence: CAISEKVGGSTDTQHF.

The table lists this clonotype with a few counts. Sequence at one end of the junction differs from germline and may be a read error. The rearrangement links TRBV13 to TRBJ1-6; D is unclear. From germline, CDR1 is PRHDT and CDR2 FYEKMQ (reference sequence). The CDR3 contains 15 residues. In DNA, the CDR3 is TGTGCCAGCAGCCCTAGAAGCTCCCATAATTCACCCCTCCACTTT. Translation gives CASSPRSSHNSPLHF.

Worth noting for this clonotype: This may be a read error: a much more frequent sequence differs by one nucleotide. The chain is built from TRBV9 and TRBJ2-3; 8 nucleotides align to TRBD2. CDR1 SGDLS and CDR2 YYNGEE come from the germline V gene. The CDR3 runs to 17 residues. CDR3 loop: CACSPEPSGRTLDTQYF. As DNA, the CDR3 is TGTGCCTGCAGCCCAGAACCCAGCGGGAGAACCCTAGATACGCAGTATTTT. The whole variable domain, filled in from reference TRBV9 and TRBJ2-3, reads DSGVTQTPKHLITATGQRVTLRCSPRSGDLSVYWYQQSLDQGLQFLIQYYNGEERAKGNILERFSAQQFPDLHSELNLSSLELGDSALYFCACSPEPSGRTLDTQYFGPGTRLTVL.

This clonotype was seen many times. J is TRBJ2-7 and V is TRBV20-1; D is undetermined. From germline, CDR1 is DFQATT and CDR2 SNEGSKA (reference sequence). This CDR3 spans 18 amino acids. V was trimmed by 0 bases and J by 7 bases, leaving 28 bases between them. CDR3 DNA: TGCAGTGCTAGAGATCCCCCCCGCAGTGGTATAACTACGGGTGAGCAGTACTTC. Protein sequence: CSARDPPRSGITTGEQYF.

This clonotype occurred many times. One end of the junction fails to match germline, which may point to a read error. The genes are TRBV5-6 and TRBJ2-7, with unresolved D. Germline CDR1 SGHDT, CDR2 YYEEEE. The CDR3 contains 13 residues. The CDR3 DNA reads TGTGCCAGCAGCTTTGGGGTTTCCTCCGAGCAGTACTTC. Protein product: CASSFGVSSEQYF.

This clonotype appeared many times. This chain links TRBV30 with TRBJ2-7; D possibly corresponds to TRBD1 (7 bases). Trimming left V 4 bases short and J 4 bases short, with 14 bases between. CDR1 is GTSNPN, CDR2 SVGIG, per germline (reference sequence). This CDR3 has 13 residues. CDR3 nucleotide sequence: TGTGCCTGGAACCCAGGGGGGAGTTACGAGCAGTACTTC. This sequence encodes CAWNPGGSYEQYF.

This clonotype appeared many times. The V call is TRBV4-1, the J call TRBJ1-1; D possibly corresponds to TRBD1 (5 bases). This CDR3 is built from 16 residues. The germline V and J ends were trimmed by 0 bases and 4 bases, with 15 bases remaining between them. Germline V gene data show CDR1 as MGHRA and CDR2 as YSYEKL. In DNA form, the CDR3 reads TGCGCCAGCAGCCAAGAGTACGGGGCGCAGGGCACTGAAGCTTTCTTT. This sequence encodes CASSQEYGAQGTEAFF.

On this clonotype: Since the CDR3 does not end with the conserved phenylalanine or tryptophan, this likely comes from a read error. The chain couples TRBV19 to TRBJ2-5; D is possibly TRBD1 or TRBD2 (5 bases each). From germline, CDR1 is LNHDA and CDR2 SQIVND (reference sequence). Between the trimmed V and J ends, which lost 4 bases and 5 bases, there was a span of 20 bases. The CDR3 contains 16 residues. The CDR3 spells CASSTKGRTPRETQYL. CDR3 DNA: TGTGCCAGTAGTACTAAGGGACGGACACCAAGGGAGACCCAGTACCTC.

The chain combines TRBV2 with TRBJ2-7; tentatively, D is TRBD1 or TRBD2 (5 bases each). CDR1 is SNHLY, CDR2 FYNNEI, per germline. V lost 8 bases and J 4 bases, leaving 27 bases between the germline ends. The CDR3 is made up of 17 amino acids. This chain's CDR3 is CASGYNAEPPGAYEQYF. CDR3 sequence (DNA): TGTGCCAGCGGTTACAACGCCGAGCCCCCCGGGGCTTACGAGCAGTACTTC.

This clonotype was counted many times. The rearrangement uses TRBV7-9 and TRBJ2-4; D not certain. Germline CDR1 is SEHNR and CDR2 is FQNEAQ (reference sequence). The germline V and J ends were trimmed by 4 bases and 6 bases, with 13 bases remaining between them. There are 14 residues in the CDR3. As DNA, the CDR3 is TGTGCCAGCAGCTCCGTAGCAGTTAGAAACATTCAGTACTTC. It is translated as CASSSVAVRNIQYF.

This clonotype was observed many times. The rearrangement joins TRBV20-1 to TRBJ2-6; D gene ambiguous. Per the germline V gene, CDR1 is DFQATT and CDR2 is SNEGSKA (reference sequence). The CDR3 consists of 18 residues. Trimming took 0 bases from V and 0 from J, leaving 15 bases between them. The CDR3 DNA sequence: TGCAGTGCTAGAGAGGGTGTCCTGATTCGCTCTGGGGCCAACGTCCTGACTTTC. Translation: CSAREGVLIRSGANVLTF.